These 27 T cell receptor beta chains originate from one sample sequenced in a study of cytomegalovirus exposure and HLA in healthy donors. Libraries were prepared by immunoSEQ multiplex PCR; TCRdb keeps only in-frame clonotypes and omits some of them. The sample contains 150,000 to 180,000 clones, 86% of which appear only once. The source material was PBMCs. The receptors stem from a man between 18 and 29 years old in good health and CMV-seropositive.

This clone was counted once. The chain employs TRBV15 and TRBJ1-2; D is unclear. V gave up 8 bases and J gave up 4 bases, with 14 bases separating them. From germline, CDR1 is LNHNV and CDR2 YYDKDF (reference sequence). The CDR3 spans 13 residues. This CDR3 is CATGIAGGYGYTF. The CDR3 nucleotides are TGTGCCACCGGTATCGCCGGCGGCTATGGCTACACCTTC.

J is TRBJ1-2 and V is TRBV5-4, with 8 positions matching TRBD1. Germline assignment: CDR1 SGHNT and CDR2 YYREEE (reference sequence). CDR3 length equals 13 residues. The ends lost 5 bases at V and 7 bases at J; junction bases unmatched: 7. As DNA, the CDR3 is TGTGCCAGCAGGGTCCAGGGGGCTGGTGGCTACACCTTC. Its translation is CASRVQGAGGYTF. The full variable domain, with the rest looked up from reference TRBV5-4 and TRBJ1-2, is ETGVTQSPTHLIKTRGQQVTLRCSSQSGHNTVSWYQQALGQGPQFIFQYYREEENGRGNFPPRFSGLQFPNYSSELNVNALELDDSALYLCASRVQGAGGYTFGSGTRLTVV.

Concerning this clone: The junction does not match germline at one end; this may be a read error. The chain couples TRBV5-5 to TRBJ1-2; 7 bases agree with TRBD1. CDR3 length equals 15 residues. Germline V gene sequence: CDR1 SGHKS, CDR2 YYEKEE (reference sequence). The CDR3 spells CASSRYGTDQYGYTF. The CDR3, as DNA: TGCGCCAGCAGCCGCTACGGGACAGACCAATATGGCTACACCTTC.

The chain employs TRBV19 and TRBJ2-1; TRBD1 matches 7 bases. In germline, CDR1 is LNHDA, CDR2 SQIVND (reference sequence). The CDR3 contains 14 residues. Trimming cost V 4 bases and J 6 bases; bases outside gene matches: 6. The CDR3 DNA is TGTGCCAGTAGTACCATGACAGGGATCAATGAGCAGTTCTTC. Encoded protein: CASSTMTGINEQFF.

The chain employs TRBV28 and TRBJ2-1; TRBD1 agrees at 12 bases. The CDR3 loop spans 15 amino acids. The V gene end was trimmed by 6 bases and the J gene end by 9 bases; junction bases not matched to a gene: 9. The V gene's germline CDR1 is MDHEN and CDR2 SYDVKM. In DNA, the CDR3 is TGTGCCAGCAGCACCGGGACAGGGGGCCAGGGTGAGCAGTTCTTC. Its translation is CASSTGTGGQGEQFF.

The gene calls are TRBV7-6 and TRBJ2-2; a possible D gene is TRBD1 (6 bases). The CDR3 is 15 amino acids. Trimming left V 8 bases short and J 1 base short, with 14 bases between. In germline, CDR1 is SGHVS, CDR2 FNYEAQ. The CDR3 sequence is CASSPQGQNTGELFF. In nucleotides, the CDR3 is TGTGCCAGCTCCCCGCAGGGGCAGAACACCGGGGAGCTGTTTTTT.

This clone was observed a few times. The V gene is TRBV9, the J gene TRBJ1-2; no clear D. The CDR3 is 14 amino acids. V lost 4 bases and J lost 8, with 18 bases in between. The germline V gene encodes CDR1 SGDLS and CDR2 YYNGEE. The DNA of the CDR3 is TGTGCCAGCAGCACCCCCCCCCAAAGTCGGGGCTACACCTTC. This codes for CASSTPPQSRGYTF.

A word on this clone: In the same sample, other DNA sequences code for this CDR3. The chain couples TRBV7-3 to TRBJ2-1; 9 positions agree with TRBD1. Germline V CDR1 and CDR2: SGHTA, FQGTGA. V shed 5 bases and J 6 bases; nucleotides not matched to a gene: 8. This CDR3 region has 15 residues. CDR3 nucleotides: TGTGCCAGCAGCCTTACAGGGGGCCCGGGCAATGAGCAGTTCTTC. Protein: CASSLTGGPGNEQFF.

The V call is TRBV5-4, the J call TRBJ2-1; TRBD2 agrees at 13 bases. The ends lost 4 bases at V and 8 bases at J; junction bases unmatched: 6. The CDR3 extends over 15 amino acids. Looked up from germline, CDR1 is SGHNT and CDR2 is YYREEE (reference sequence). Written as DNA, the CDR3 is TGTGCCAGCAGCAAGGGACTAGCGGGAAGGGATGAGCAGTTCTTC. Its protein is CASSKGLAGRDEQFF.

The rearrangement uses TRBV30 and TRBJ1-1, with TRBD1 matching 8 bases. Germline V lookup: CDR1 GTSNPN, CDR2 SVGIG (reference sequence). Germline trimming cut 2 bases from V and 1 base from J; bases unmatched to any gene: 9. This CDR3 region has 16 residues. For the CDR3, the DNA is TGTGCCTGGAGTCCAAGGACAGGGACTCCGAACACTGAAGCTTTCTTT. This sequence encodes CAWSPRTGTPNTEAFF.

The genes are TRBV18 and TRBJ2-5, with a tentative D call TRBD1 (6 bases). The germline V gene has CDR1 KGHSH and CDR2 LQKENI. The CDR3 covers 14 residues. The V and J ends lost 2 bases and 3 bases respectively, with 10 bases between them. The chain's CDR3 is CASSPGAGEETQYF. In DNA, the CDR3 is TGTGCCAGCTCACCAGGGGCAGGGGAAGAGACCCAGTACTTC.

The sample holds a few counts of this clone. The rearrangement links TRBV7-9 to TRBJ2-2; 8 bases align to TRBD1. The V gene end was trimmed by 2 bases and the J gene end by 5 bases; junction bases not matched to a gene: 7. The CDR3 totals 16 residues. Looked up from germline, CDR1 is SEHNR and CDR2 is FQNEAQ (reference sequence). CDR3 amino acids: CASSLPDRVDTGELFF. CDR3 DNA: TGTGCCAGCAGCTTACCGGACAGGGTAGATACCGGGGAGCTGTTTTTT.

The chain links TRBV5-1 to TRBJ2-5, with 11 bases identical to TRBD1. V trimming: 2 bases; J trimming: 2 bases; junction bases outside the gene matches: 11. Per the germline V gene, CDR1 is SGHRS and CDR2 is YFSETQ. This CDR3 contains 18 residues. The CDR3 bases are TGCGCCAGCAGCTTATACCCCGGGACAGGGGGAGGTCAAGAGACCCAGTACTTC. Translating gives CASSLYPGTGGGQETQYF. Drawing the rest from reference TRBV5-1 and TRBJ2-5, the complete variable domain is KAGVTQTPRYLIKTRGQQVTLSCSPISGHRSVSWYQQTPGQGLQFLFEYFSETQRNKGNFPGRFSGRQFSNSRSEMNVSTLELGDSALYLCASSLYPGTGGGQETQYFGPGTRLLVL.

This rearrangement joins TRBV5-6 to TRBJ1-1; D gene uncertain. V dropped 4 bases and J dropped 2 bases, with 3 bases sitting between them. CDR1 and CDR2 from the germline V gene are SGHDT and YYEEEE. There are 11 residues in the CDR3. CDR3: CASSQNTEAFF. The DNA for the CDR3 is TGTGCCAGCAGCCAAAACACTGAAGCTTTCTTT. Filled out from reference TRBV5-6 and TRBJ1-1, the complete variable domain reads DAGVTQSPTHLIKTRGQQVTLRCSPKSGHDTVSWYQQALGQGPQFIFQYYEEEERQRGNFPDRFSGHQFPNYSSELNVNALLLGDSALYLCASSQNTEAFFGQGTRLTVV.

CDR3 DNA: TGTGCCAGCAGGACGACAGGGGGCGGTGGAAACACCATATATTTT. This codes for CASRTTGGGGNTIYF. The chain couples TRBV2 to TRBJ1-3, with 10 nucleotides matching TRBD1. CDR3 size: 15 residues. V lost 6 bases, J lost 3 bases, and 5 bases stayed unmatched. Germline V lookup: CDR1 SNHLY, CDR2 FYNNEI.

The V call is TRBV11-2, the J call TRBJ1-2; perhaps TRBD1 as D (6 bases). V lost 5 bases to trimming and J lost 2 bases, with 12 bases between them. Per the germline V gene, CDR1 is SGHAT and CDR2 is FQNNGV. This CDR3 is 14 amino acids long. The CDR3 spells CASSNLGTNYGYTF. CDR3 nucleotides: TGTGCCAGCAGCAACCTTGGGACAAACTATGGCTACACCTTC.

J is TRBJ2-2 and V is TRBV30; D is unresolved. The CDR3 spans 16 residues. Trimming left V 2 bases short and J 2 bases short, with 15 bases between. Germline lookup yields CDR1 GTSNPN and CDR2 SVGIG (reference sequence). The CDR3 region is CAWSTSWSGNTGELFF. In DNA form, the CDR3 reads TGTGCCTGGAGTACCTCGTGGTCAGGCAACACCGGGGAGCTGTTTTTT.

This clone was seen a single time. This CDR3 is CASSRTGTGSHEQYF. CDR3 DNA: TGCGCCAGCAGCCGAACCGGGACAGGTTCGCACGAGCAGTACTTC. The gene calls are TRBV4-3 and TRBJ2-7; 8 bases match TRBD1. This CDR3 has 15 amino acids. V dropped 4 bases and J dropped 5; count of bases not matched to a gene: 10. Germline CDR1 is LGHNA and CDR2 is YSLEER.

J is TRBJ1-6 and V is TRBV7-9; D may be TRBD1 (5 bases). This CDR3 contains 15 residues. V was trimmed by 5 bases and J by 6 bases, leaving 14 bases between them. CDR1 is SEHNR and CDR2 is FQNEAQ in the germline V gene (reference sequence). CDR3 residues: CASSTGRDSNSPLHF. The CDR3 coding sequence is TGTGCCAGCAGCACCGGCCGTGACAGTAATTCACCCCTCCACTTT. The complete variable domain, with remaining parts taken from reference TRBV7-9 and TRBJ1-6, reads DTGVSQNPRHKITKRGQNVTFRCDPISEHNRLYWYRQTLGQGPEFLTYFQNEAQLEKSRLLSDRFSAERPKGSFSTLEIQRTEQGDSAMYLCASSTGRDSNSPLHFGNGTRLTVT.

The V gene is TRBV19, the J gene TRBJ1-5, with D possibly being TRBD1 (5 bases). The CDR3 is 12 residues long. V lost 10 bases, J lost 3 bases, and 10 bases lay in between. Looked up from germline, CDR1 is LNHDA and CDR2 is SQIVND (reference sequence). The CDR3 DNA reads TGTGCCACCAGGGATACCAATCAGCCCCAGCATTTT. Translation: CATRDTNQPQHF.

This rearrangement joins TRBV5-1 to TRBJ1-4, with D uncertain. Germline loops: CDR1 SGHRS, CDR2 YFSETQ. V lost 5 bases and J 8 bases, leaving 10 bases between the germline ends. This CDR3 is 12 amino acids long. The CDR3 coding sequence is TGCGCCAGCAGGGAGGGTGAAGAAAAACTGTTTTTT. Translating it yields CASREGEEKLFF.

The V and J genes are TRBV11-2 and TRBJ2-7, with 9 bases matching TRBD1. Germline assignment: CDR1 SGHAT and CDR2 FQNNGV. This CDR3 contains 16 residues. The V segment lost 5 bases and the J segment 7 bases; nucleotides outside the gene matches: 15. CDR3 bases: TGTGCCAGCAGCCCAACTCTTGGGACAGGGCAGCGAGAGCAGTACTTC. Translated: CASSPTLGTGQREQYF.

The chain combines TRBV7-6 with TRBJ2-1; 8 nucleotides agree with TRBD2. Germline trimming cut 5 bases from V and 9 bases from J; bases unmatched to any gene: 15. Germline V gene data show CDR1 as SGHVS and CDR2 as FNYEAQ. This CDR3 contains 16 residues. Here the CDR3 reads CASSPSPGGPRIEQFF. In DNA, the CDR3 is TGTGCCAGCAGCCCGAGCCCGGGGGGGCCCCGAATTGAGCAGTTCTTC. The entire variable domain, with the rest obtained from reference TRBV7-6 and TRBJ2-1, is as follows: GAGVSQSPRYKVTKRGQDVALRCDPISGHVSLYWYRQALGQGPEFLTYFNYEAQQDKSGLPNDRFSAERPEGSISTLTIQRTEQRDSAMYRCASSPSPGGPRIEQFFGPGTRLTVL.

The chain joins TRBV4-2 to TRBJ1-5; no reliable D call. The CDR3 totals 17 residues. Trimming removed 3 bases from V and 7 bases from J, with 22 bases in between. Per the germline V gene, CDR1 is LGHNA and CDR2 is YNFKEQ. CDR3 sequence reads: CASSQSPLNQISQPQHF. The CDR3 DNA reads TGTGCCAGCAGCCAGAGTCCTTTGAACCAAATATCGCAGCCCCAGCATTTT.

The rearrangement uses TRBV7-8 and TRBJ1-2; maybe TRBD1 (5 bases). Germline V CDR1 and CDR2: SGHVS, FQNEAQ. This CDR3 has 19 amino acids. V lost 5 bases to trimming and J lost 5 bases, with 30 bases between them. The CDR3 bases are TGTGCCAGCAGCCCTAGGGGTGGACCCCTCACGTATCCCTATTATGGCTACACCTTC. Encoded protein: CASSPRGGPLTYPYYGYTF.

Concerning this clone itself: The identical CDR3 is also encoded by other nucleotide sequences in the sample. The CDR3 sequence: CASSFTSGGRNEQFF. The CDR3 region has the DNA TGCGCCAGCAGCTTTACTAGCGGGGGTAGGAATGAGCAGTTCTTC. This chain connects TRBV5-1 to TRBJ2-1, with TRBD2 matching 11 bases. The germline CDR1 and CDR2 sequences are SGHRS and YFSETQ. Trimming cost V 2 bases and J 7 bases; bases outside gene matches: 5. The CDR3 is 15 residues long. The variable domain in full, with the rest retrieved from reference TRBV5-1 and TRBJ2-1, is KAGVTQTPRYLIKTRGQQVTLSCSPISGHRSVSWYQQTPGQGLQFLFEYFSETQRNKGNFPGRFSGRQFSNSRSEMNVSTLELGDSALYLCASSFTSGGRNEQFFGPGTRLTVL.

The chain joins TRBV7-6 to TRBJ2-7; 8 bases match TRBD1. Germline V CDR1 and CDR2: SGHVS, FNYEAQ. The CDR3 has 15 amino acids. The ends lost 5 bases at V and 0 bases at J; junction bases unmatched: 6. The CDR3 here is CASSTRTGTSYEQYF. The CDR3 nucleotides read TGTGCCAGCAGCACCCGGACAGGGACCTCCTACGAGCAGTACTTC.